The next 24 T cell receptor beta chains were all read from a single sample in a study of blood T cells in healthy people across ages. Using a J-beta primer mix together with a sample-barcoded 5' primer, a second PCR was run for about 6 to 11 cycles. TCRdb reprocessed the 5' RACE reads via MiXCR and lists one record per CDR3 protein. The repertoire holds around 800,000 distinct CDR3 sequences, 44% seen once, with about a fifth in the top ten. Specimen: blood. All receptors derive from a man aged 55 to 70 in good health.

The chain is built from TRBV27 and TRBJ1-2; maybe TRBD1 (5 bases). Germline-derived CDR1 and CDR2 are MNHEY and SMNVEV (reference sequence). With 0 bases removed from V and 5 bases from J, the gap between germline ends came to 7 bases. The CDR3 is made up of 13 amino acids. As DNA, the CDR3 is TGTGCCAGCAGTTTATCCCGGACATATGGCTACACCTTC. Its translation: CASSLSRTYGYTF.

This chain joins TRBV27 and TRBJ2-3; 8 bases line up with TRBD2. The V segment lost 5 bases and the J segment 2 bases; nucleotides outside the gene matches: 9. CDR1 and CDR2 from the germline V gene are MNHEY and SMNVEV (reference sequence). The CDR3 is 16 residues long. CDR3 bases: TGTGCCAGCAGTCCACAGCGGGGGCGGGCCACAGATACGCAGTATTTT. Translated: CASSPQRGRATDTQYF.

This clonotype was seen ten or more times. This chain joins TRBV4-3 and TRBJ1-5; D possibly corresponds to TRBD1 (5 bases). V was trimmed by 0 bases and J by 1 base, leaving 7 bases between them. CDR1 and CDR2 (germline): LGHNA, YSLEER. CDR3 length: 15 residues. CDR3 sequence (DNA): TGCGCCAGCAGCCAAGATCGGGGCAGCAATCAGCCCCAGCATTTT. Its protein is CASSQDRGSNQPQHF.

V usage is TRBV3-1 and J usage is TRBJ2-3; 8 nucleotides match TRBD2. Germline V gene data show CDR1 as LGHDT and CDR2 as YNNKEL (reference sequence). The CDR3 is made up of 16 amino acids. The V gene end was trimmed by 4 bases and the J gene end by 8 bases; junction bases not matched to a gene: 14. The CDR3 spells CASSPRSGGSMGTQYF. The CDR3 coding sequence is TGTGCCAGCAGCCCCCGCAGCGGGGGATCGATGGGTACGCAGTATTTT.

J is TRBJ1-2 and V is TRBV25-1; TRBD1 matches at 12 bases. V lost 5 bases to trimming and J lost 4 bases; unmatched junction nucleotides: 11. The CDR3 loop spans 17 amino acids. Germline CDR1 and CDR2: MGHDK and SYGVNS. The CDR3 reads CASSNRDRGRDPYGYTF. The CDR3 DNA reads TGTGCCAGCAGTAACCGGGACAGGGGGCGTGATCCCTATGGCTACACCTTC.

The chain links TRBV9 to TRBJ2-1, with a possible D match to TRBD2 (7 bases). Trimming took off 0 bases at V and 8 bases at J, with 15 bases between the two ends. The length of the CDR3 is 15 residues. Germline lookup yields CDR1 SGDLS and CDR2 YYNGEE. The chain's CDR3 is CASSVGGGQLDEQFF. CDR3 nucleotides: TGTGCCAGCAGCGTAGGGGGGGGCCAATTGGATGAGCAGTTCTTC.

The rearrangement links TRBV7-9 to TRBJ2-7, with TRBD1 identical over 8 bases. There are 15 residues in the CDR3. The V gene's germline CDR1 is SEHNR and CDR2 FQNEAQ (reference sequence). V trimming: 3 bases; J trimming: 3 bases; junction bases outside the gene matches: 7. The CDR3 loop reads CASSFFLTGDYEQYF. DNA of the CDR3: TGTGCCAGCAGCTTCTTTCTGACAGGGGACTACGAGCAGTACTTC.

The chain employs TRBV6-2 or TRBV6-3 and TRBJ2-5; D may match TRBD1 or TRBD2 (6 bases each). The CDR3 length is 13 residues. The germline V and J ends were trimmed by 8 bases and 1 base, with 11 bases remaining between them. Germline loops: CDR1 MNHEY, CDR2 SVGEGT. The CDR3 loop is CASQPGAQETQYF. The CDR3 coding sequence is TGTGCCAGCCAGCCGGGGGCCCAAGAGACCCAGTACTTC.

This clonotype was observed a few times. The chain couples TRBV9 to TRBJ2-5; TRBD2 agrees at 8 bases. Germline trimming cut 3 bases from V and 3 bases from J; bases unmatched to any gene: 10. CDR1 is SGDLS and CDR2 is YYNGEE in the germline V gene. This CDR3 spans 16 amino acids. CDR3 protein: CASSEREGTRKETQYF. In DNA, the CDR3 is TGTGCCAGCAGCGAACGGGAGGGGACTAGAAAAGAGACCCAGTACTTC.

Only a few counts were recorded for this clonotype. V and J are TRBV5-1 and TRBJ2-7; 8 nucleotides match TRBD1. The length of the CDR3 is 14 residues. V lost 6 bases and J lost 1; bases outside the gene matches: 6. Germline loops: CDR1 SGHRS, CDR2 YFSETQ. The chain's CDR3 is CASKLGQGSYEQYF. The CDR3 coding sequence is TGCGCCAGCAAGCTCGGACAGGGTTCCTACGAGCAGTACTTC.

The chain uses TRBV5-1 and TRBJ2-5; 8 nucleotides line up with TRBD2. There are 15 residues in the CDR3. Germline values: CDR1 SGHRS, CDR2 YFSETQ. J gave up 3 bases and V 8 bases, and 12 bases lay outside the gene matches. CDR3 in DNA: TGCGCCAGTTTCCTCGGGGGGGCCCTCAAAGAGACCCAGTACTTC. Its translation is CASFLGGALKETQYF.

The CDR3: CASSLGGGQGNIQYF. The CDR3 nucleotides read TGCGCCAGCAGCTTGGGGGGAGGACAGGGGAACATTCAGTACTTC. J is TRBJ2-4 and V is TRBV5-1, with 9 bases aligning to TRBD1. Germline V CDR1 and CDR2: SGHRS, YFSETQ. V lost 0 bases and J lost 7; bases outside the gene matches: 5. This CDR3 region has 15 residues.

The chain couples TRBV20-1 to TRBJ2-7; no clear D gene. The CDR3 has 12 amino acids. V gave up 4 bases and J gave up 3 bases, with 10 bases separating them. Germline-derived CDR1 and CDR2 are DFQATT and SNEGSKA (reference sequence). The CDR3 is CSANNQLYEQYF. CDR3 nucleotide sequence: TGCAGTGCTAACAACCAACTCTACGAGCAGTACTTC.

This clonotype occurred a few times. The genes are TRBV7-9 and TRBJ2-1; D may be TRBD1 (6 bases). This CDR3 has 16 amino acids. The V end lost 4 bases, the J end lost 3 bases, and 16 bases lay between the germline ends. Per the germline V gene, CDR1 is SEHNR and CDR2 is FQNEAQ (reference sequence). For the CDR3, the DNA is TGTGCCAGCAGCTCACAGGGTTTATGGGTCTACAATGAGCAGTTCTTC. Its translation is CASSSQGLWVYNEQFF.

The V gene is TRBV29-1, the J gene TRBJ2-2, with a tentative D call TRBD1 (5 bases). The CDR3 consists of 13 residues. The germline V gene has CDR1 SQVTM and CDR2 ANQGSEA. Trimming left V 5 bases short and J 1 base short, with 8 bases between. In nucleotides, the CDR3 is TGCAGCGTTTTGGACAAGAACACCGGGGAGCTGTTTTTT. Translated: CSVLDKNTGELFF.

This clonotype was detected a few times. The chain couples TRBV6-2 or TRBV6-3 to TRBJ2-7; 9 nucleotides match TRBD2. The CDR3 has 16 residues. CDR1 MNHEY and CDR2 SVGEGT come from the germline V gene. V lost 0 bases and J lost 0; bases outside the gene matches: 3. This CDR3 is CASSYSFSGSSYEQYF. Written as DNA, the CDR3 is TGTGCCAGCAGTTACTCCTTTAGCGGGAGCTCCTACGAGCAGTACTTC.

The chain has TRBV7-2 and TRBJ2-3; 10 positions match TRBD2. Germline trimming cut 1 base from V and 6 bases from J; bases unmatched to any gene: 13. The V gene's germline CDR1 is SGHTA and CDR2 FQGNSA. The CDR3 covers 18 residues. Here the CDR3 DNA reads TGTGCCAGCAGCTTAGAGTTCCAGCGGGGGGGCCTTGCGGATACGCAGTATTTT. It specifies CASSLEFQRGGLADTQYF.

This clonotype occurred a few times. The chain recombines TRBV6-5 with TRBJ2-1; TRBD2 agrees at 8 bases. V lost 6 bases to trimming and J lost 8 bases; unmatched junction nucleotides: 9. CDR1 and CDR2 (germline): MNHEY, SVGAGI. The CDR3 spans 14 residues. As DNA, the CDR3 is TGTGCCAGCAGACGGACTGGGACTAGTTATGAGCAGTTCTTC. It translates to CASRRTGTSYEQFF.

The chain uses TRBV6-5 and TRBJ1-1; D uncertain. CDR1 MNHEY and CDR2 SVGAGI come from the germline V gene. There are 13 residues in the CDR3. Trimming removed 2 bases at V and 1 base at J, with 5 bases between. This CDR3 reads CASSYTRNTEAFF. The DNA of the CDR3 is TGTGCCAGCAGTTACACCAGGAACACTGAAGCTTTCTTT.

V and J are TRBV2 and TRBJ2-1, with D maybe TRBD2 (6 bases). Germline CDR1 and CDR2: SNHLY and FYNNEI. The CDR3 sequence is 13 residues long. V lost 4 bases, J lost 7 bases, and 11 bases lay in between. Here the CDR3 reads CASSGVGRNEQFF. Here the CDR3 DNA reads TGTGCCAGCAGTGGGGTAGGGAGGAATGAGCAGTTCTTC.

This clonotype was counted a few times. The chain recombines TRBV9 with TRBJ2-4; D is possibly TRBD1 or TRBD2 (7 bases each). The CDR3 loop spans 19 amino acids. The V gene lost 2 bases and the J gene lost 0 bases, with 21 bases spanning the gap. Per germline, CDR1 SGDLS and CDR2 YYNGEE. The CDR3 here is CASSVGGTALTVAKNIQYF. In nucleotides, the CDR3 is TGTGCCAGCAGCGTGGGGGGGACAGCCCTAACCGTAGCCAAAAACATTCAGTACTTC. Drawing the rest from reference TRBV9 and TRBJ2-4, the complete variable domain is DSGVTQTPKHLITATGQRVTLRCSPRSGDLSVYWYQQSLDQGLQFLIQYYNGEERAKGNILERFSAQQFPDLHSELNLSSLELGDSALYFCASSVGGTALTVAKNIQYFGAGTRLSVL.

This chain links TRBV19 with TRBJ2-5; 9 nucleotides match TRBD1. The DNA end favors TRBJ2-7, so the J call may be wrong. CDR3 length: 17 residues. Germline assignment: CDR1 LNHDA and CDR2 SQIVND (reference sequence). The CDR3 reads CASSTETLPGQGVEQYF. The CDR3 DNA reads TGTGCCAGTAGTACGGAAACCCTCCCGGGACAGGGCGTCGAGCAGTACTTC.

The rearrangement uses TRBV27 and TRBJ2-2, with D perhaps TRBD2 (5 bases). The CDR3 is made up of 12 amino acids. V was shortened by 3 bases and J by 7 bases, with 6 bases between the two germline ends. Germline CDR1 is MNHEY and CDR2 is SMNVEV (reference sequence). The DNA for the CDR3 is TGTGCCAGCAGTTTGGGAGTCGGGGAGCTGTTTTTT. This gives the protein CASSLGVGELFF.

The chain employs TRBV5-1 and TRBJ2-6; tentatively, D is TRBD1 (6 bases). The CDR3 extends over 18 amino acids. Trimming took 1 base from V and 2 from J, leaving 16 bases between them. From germline, CDR1 is SGHRS and CDR2 YFSETQ. The CDR3 loop reads CASSLSKVTGTGANVLTF. The CDR3 DNA reads as TGCGCCAGCAGCTTGTCCAAGGTGACAGGAACTGGGGCCAACGTCCTGACTTTC.